This T cell receptor (beta chain) was documented in a study of vaccination effects on CD4 cells after COVID-19. Profiling relied on immunoSEQ multiplex PCR, and the TCRdb table lists in-frame clones only, not all of them. This table holds under 40,000 clones, around 75% found once. The V gene's germline CDR1 is LGHDT and CDR2 YNNKEL (reference sequence). Losses at the gene ends were 4 bases for V and 5 bases for J; bases not matched to a gene: 6. This CDR3 spans 16 amino acids. Notes on this clone: The antigen is unknown.

The culture ran for about 11 days, and then CD4+ T cells were isolated. SARS-CoV-2 infection was confirmed by PCR in the person between March and December 2020. The participants, recipients of two vaccine doses, got either BNT162b2 or mRNA-1273. The TCR was taken from a human donor who had a prior SARS-CoV-2 infection. The specimen comprised CD4+ T cells from PBMCs cultured without peptide, sampled after COVID-19 vaccination. V gene TRBV3-1 (or the pseudogene TRBV3-2) combines with J gene TRBJ2-2; TRBD2 matches at 11 bases. CDR3 DNA: TGTGCCAGCAGCCCCCGACTAGCGGGGTATACCGGGGAGCTGTTTTTT. Translation: CASSPRLAGYTGELFF.